Listed here are 6 T cell receptor beta chains from one sample, sequenced in a study of OX40 agonist ivuxolimab in advanced cancers. Method: immunoSEQ multiplex PCR; TCRdb's copy keeps in-frame clones and lacks some. This sample has approximately 120,000 clones; roughly 90% occur once, and the top ten carry more than 0.7%. Specimen: CD4+ or CD8+ T cells sorted from blood, collected in a trial of the OX40 agonist ivuxolimab. The receptors here all came from an adult with an advanced solid tumor such as melanoma, head and neck, liver or kidney cancer.

The chain joins TRBV5-1 to TRBJ2-1; no definite D call. V was trimmed by 0 bases and J by 0 bases, leaving 7 bases between them. CDR3 size: 15 residues. Germline V gives CDR1 SGHRS, CDR2 YFSETQ. The CDR3 protein is CASSLEESSYNEQFF. For the CDR3, the DNA is TGCGCCAGCAGCTTGGAAGAGAGCTCCTACAATGAGCAGTTCTTC. Full variable domain (remainder filled in from reference TRBV5-1 and TRBJ2-1): KAGVTQTPRYLIKTRGQQVTLSCSPISGHRSVSWYQQTPGQGLQFLFEYFSETQRNKGNFPGRFSGRQFSNSRSEMNVSTLELGDSALYLCASSLEESSYNEQFFGPGTRLTVL.

The J gene is TRBJ2-1, the V gene TRBV19; no clear D. Trimming left V 7 bases short and J 0 bases short, with 7 bases between. CDR1 LNHDA and CDR2 SQIVND come from the germline V gene (reference sequence). The CDR3 runs 13 residues. CDR3 DNA sequence: TGTGCCAGTATGGCTAGCTCCTACAATGAGCAGTTCTTC. Translated: CASMASSYNEQFF.

CDR3 residues: CSVGQGGRNQPQHF. The CDR3 coding sequence is TGCAGCGTCGGACAGGGTGGGCGCAATCAGCCCCAGCATTTT. The gene calls are TRBV29-1 and TRBJ1-5, with TRBD1 matching 8 bases. CDR1 and CDR2 (germline): SQVTM, ANQGSEA. The V gene end was trimmed by 6 bases and the J gene end by 2 bases; junction bases not matched to a gene: 6. The CDR3 loop spans 14 amino acids. Supplemented by reference TRBV29-1 and TRBJ1-5, the full variable domain reads SAVISQKPSRDICQRGTSLTIQCQVDSQVTMMFWYRQQPGQSLTLIATANQGSEATYESGFVIDKFPISRPNLTFSTLTVSNMSPEDSSIYLCSVGQGGRNQPQHFGDGTRLSIL.

This clone was seen just once. The chain carries TRBV7-8 and TRBJ1-5; D might be TRBD1 (6 bases). V lost 1 base and J 7 bases, leaving 17 bases between the germline ends. CDR1 is SGHVS, CDR2 FQNEAQ, per germline. The CDR3 runs to 16 residues. The chain's CDR3 is CASSLEVRGKSQPQHF. In nucleotides, the CDR3 is TGTGCCAGCAGCTTAGAGGTCAGGGGAAAGAGCCAGCCCCAGCATTTT.

The gene calls are TRBV7-2 and TRBJ2-3, with a tentative D call TRBD2 (5 bases). CDR3 length equals 15 residues. Germline V CDR1 and CDR2: SGHTA, FQGNSA. Trimming took 0 bases from V and 1 from J, leaving 8 bases between them. This CDR3 reads CASSLAGERTDTQYF. The CDR3 nucleotides are TGTGCCAGCAGCTTAGCCGGGGAGCGCACAGATACGCAGTATTTT.

The table lists this clone with a count of one. V is TRBV28 and J is TRBJ1-2, with TRBD1 identical over 9 bases. This CDR3 spans 15 amino acids. Germline V gives CDR1 MDHEN, CDR2 SYDVKM. Losses at the gene ends were 2 bases for V and 4 bases for J; bases not matched to a gene: 5. This CDR3 reads CASSLGMGQGYGYTF. The CDR3 DNA reads as TGTGCCAGCAGTTTAGGTATGGGACAGGGCTATGGCTACACCTTC.